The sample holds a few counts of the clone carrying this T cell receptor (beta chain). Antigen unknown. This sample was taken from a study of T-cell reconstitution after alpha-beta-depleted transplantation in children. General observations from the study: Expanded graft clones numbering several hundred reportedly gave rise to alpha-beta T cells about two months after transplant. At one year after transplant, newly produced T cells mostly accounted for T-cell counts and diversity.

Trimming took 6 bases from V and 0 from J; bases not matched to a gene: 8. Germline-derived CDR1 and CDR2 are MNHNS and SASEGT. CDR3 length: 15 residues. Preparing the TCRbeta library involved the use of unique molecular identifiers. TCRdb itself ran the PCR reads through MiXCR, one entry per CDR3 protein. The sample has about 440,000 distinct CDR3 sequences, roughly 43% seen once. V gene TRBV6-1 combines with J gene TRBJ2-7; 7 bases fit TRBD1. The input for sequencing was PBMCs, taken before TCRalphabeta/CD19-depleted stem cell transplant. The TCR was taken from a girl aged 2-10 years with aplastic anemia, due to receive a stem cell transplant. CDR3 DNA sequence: TGTGCCAGCAGGTCCGGGACAGAGCTCTCCTACGAGCAGTACTTC. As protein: CASRSGTELSYEQYF.